Sequencing of this T cell receptor beta chain was carried out in a study of vaccination effects on CD4 cells after COVID-19. Whole-study findings and limits: Marked clonal contraction of both clone types appeared late after vaccination.

Produced via immunoSEQ multiplex PCR; TCRdb's table is partial and in-frame only. Of fewer than 85,000 clones listed, 78% were seen once; the top ten hold about 11%. This clone showed up just a few times. Its antigen is unidentified. Trimming took 3 bases from V and 9 from J, leaving 9 bases between them. Per germline, CDR1 MGHRA and CDR2 YSYEKL. The CDR3 loop spans 13 amino acids. Antigen-specific CD4+ T cells expanded by the ViraFEST assay with viral peptide pools were then sequenced. Once cultured for approximately 10 days, the cells underwent separation to obtain CD4+ T cells. Recipients of the vaccine had no prior SARS-CoV-2 infection and negative nucleocapsid antibodies. A half-medium replacement with IL-2 medium was carried out on days 3 and 7.

The sequences come from CD4+ T cells from PBMCs cultured with SARS-CoV-2 spike peptides, collected before COVID-19 vaccination. This receptor was taken from a human donor who received a COVID-19 vaccine. The chain combines TRBV4-1 with TRBJ1-6, with unresolved D. The CDR3 protein is CASSQIRGSPLHF. As DNA, the CDR3 is TGCGCCAGCAGCCAGATCCGGGGTTCACCCCTCCACTTT.